Following are 27 T cell receptor beta chains from one sample sequenced in a study of OX40 agonist ivuxolimab in advanced cancers. Sequencing used immunoSEQ multiplex PCR; TCRdb keeps in-frame clones, though not all of them. The sample contains roughly 80,000 clones, around 84% of which appear only once. Sample: CD4+ or CD8+ T cells sorted from blood, taken in a trial of the OX40 agonist ivuxolimab. The receptors shown here come from an adult with an advanced solid tumor such as melanoma, head and neck, liver or kidney cancer.

The rearrangement uses TRBV6-1 and TRBJ2-7; 9 positions agree with TRBD2. With V trimmed by 8 bases and J by 5 bases, 13 bases remained unmatched. Germline V gene data show CDR1 as MNHNS and CDR2 as SASEGT. The CDR3 has 15 residues. CDR3 region: CASVEGLAGINEQYF. The DNA for the CDR3 is TGTGCCAGCGTTGAGGGGCTAGCGGGGATAAACGAGCAGTACTTC.

V and J are TRBV6-5 and TRBJ1-1, with unresolved D. V was trimmed by 3 bases and J by 1 base, leaving 9 bases between them. This CDR3 spans 14 amino acids. Germline lookup yields CDR1 MNHEY and CDR2 SVGAGI. Here the CDR3 reads CASSYSPANTEAFF. CDR3 bases: TGTGCCAGCAGTTATTCCCCGGCGAACACTGAAGCTTTCTTT.

The chain recombines TRBV7-9 with TRBJ2-3; D is uncertain. The germline V and J ends were trimmed by 4 bases and 3 bases, with 2 bases remaining between them. This CDR3 region has 11 residues. Germline V lookup: CDR1 SEHNR, CDR2 FQNEAQ (reference sequence). Here the CDR3 reads CASSSTDTQYF. For the CDR3, the DNA is TGTGCCAGCAGCTCGACAGATACGCAGTATTTT.

This chain links TRBV7-2 with TRBJ2-7; D gene ambiguous. V was cut by 2 bases and J by 0 bases, with 11 bases left in between. Germline V lookup: CDR1 SGHTA, CDR2 FQGNSA. The CDR3 extends over 15 amino acids. CDR3 in amino acids: CASSLLLGNSYEQYF. In DNA form, the CDR3 reads TGTGCCAGCAGCTTACTCCTTGGGAACTCCTACGAGCAGTACTTC. Based on the CDR3 plus reference TRBV7-2 and TRBJ2-7, the full variable domain is GAGVSQSPSNKVTEKGKDVELRCDPISGHTALYWYRQSLGQGLEFLIYFQGNSAPDKSGLPSDRFSAERTGGSVSTLTIQRTQQEDSAVYLCASSLLLGNSYEQYFGPGTRLTVT.

V gene TRBV11-2 combines with J gene TRBJ1-4; 9 bases align to TRBD1. Trimming cost V 5 bases and J 8 bases; bases outside gene matches: 9. This CDR3 is 15 amino acids long. Germline assignment: CDR1 SGHAT and CDR2 FQNNGV. This CDR3 is CASSLTGTGREKLFF. The CDR3 nucleotides read TGTGCCAGCAGCCTTACCGGGACAGGGCGGGAAAAACTGTTTTTT. Looking up the rest from reference TRBV11-2 and TRBJ1-4 gives the full variable domain: EAGVAQSPRYKIIEKRQSVAFWCNPISGHATLYWYQQILGQGPKLLIQFQNNGVVDDSQLPKDRFSAERLKGVDSTLKIQPAKLEDSAVYLCASSLTGTGREKLFFGSGTQLSVL.

The rearrangement uses TRBV11-2 and TRBJ2-5; D remains unclear. CDR3 size: 13 residues. Between the trimmed V and J ends, which lost 4 bases and 1 base, there was a span of 7 bases. Germline CDR1 SGHAT, CDR2 FQNNGV. The CDR3, as DNA: TGTGCCAGCAGCTCCAATACCCAAGAGACCCAGTACTTC. Protein: CASSSNTQETQYF.

The gene calls are TRBV7-9 and TRBJ2-1, with a weak D call TRBD2 (6 bases). This CDR3 region has 14 residues. Germline V gene data show CDR1 as SEHNR and CDR2 as FQNEAQ (reference sequence). Trimming shortened V by 5 bases and J by 10 bases, and 18 bases separated the two germline ends. The CDR3 sequence: CASSPWPGGAEQFF. CDR3 in DNA: TGTGCCAGCAGCCCCTGGCCTGGCGGGGCCGAGCAGTTCTTC.

The chain uses TRBV28 and TRBJ1-2, with D unclear. The CDR3 has 11 residues. Trimming left V 6 bases short and J 5 bases short, with 7 bases between. CDR1 MDHEN and CDR2 SYDVKM come from the germline V gene. The DNA for the CDR3 is TGTGCCAGCAGGAGGGAGTATGGCTACACCTTC. Translation: CASRREYGYTF.

The rearrangement links TRBV29-1 to TRBJ2-1; TRBD2 aligns across 13 bases. With V trimmed by 6 bases and J by 3 bases, 2 bases remained unmatched. The germline gives CDR1 SQVTM, CDR2 ANQGSEA. The CDR3 spans 14 residues. DNA of the CDR3: TGCAGCGTGGGACTAGCGGGGAACTACAATGAGCAGTTCTTC. Translated: CSVGLAGNYNEQFF.

CDR3 nucleotide sequence: TGTGCCAGCAGCTTACCGGGACATCCGCAGTTCTTC. Translating it yields CASSLPGHPQFF. This chain links TRBV5-6 with TRBJ2-1, with D tentatively TRBD1 (6 bases). V was cut by 2 bases and J by 12 bases, with 12 bases left in between. CDR3 length: 12 amino acids. Germline-derived CDR1 and CDR2 are SGHDT and YYEEEE.

The rearrangement joins TRBV5-1 to TRBJ2-2; D possibly uses TRBD1 or TRBD2 (5 bases each). Germline V gene lookup returns CDR1 SGHRS and CDR2 YFSETQ. V dropped 6 bases and J dropped 3 bases, with 12 bases sitting between them. The CDR3 is made up of 14 amino acids. For the CDR3, the DNA is TGCGCCAGCAAGGTCCAGGGACACACCGGGGAGCTGTTTTTT. As protein: CASKVQGHTGELFF.

The rearrangement links TRBV11-2 to TRBJ2-7; D is possibly TRBD1 or TRBD2 (6 bases each). The CDR3 covers 15 residues. Between the trimmed V and J ends, which lost 3 bases and 4 bases, there was a span of 16 bases. Germline V CDR1 and CDR2: SGHAT, FQNNGV. The chain's CDR3 is CASSFGGGSEYEQYF. The DNA for the CDR3 is TGTGCCAGCAGCTTCGGGGGCGGGTCGGAGTACGAGCAGTACTTC.

As regards this clone: At one end, the junction sequence differs from germline, possibly due to a read error. This rearrangement joins TRBV5-4 to TRBJ1-3, with 9 bases lining up with TRBD1. This CDR3 has 17 residues. Looked up from germline, CDR1 is SGHNT and CDR2 is YYREEE (reference sequence). Here the CDR3 reads CSRYRGQRAISGNTIYF. In nucleotides, the CDR3 is TGCTCTAGATACAGGGGGCAAAGAGCTATTTCTGGAAACACCATATATTTT. The full variable domain, with the rest looked up from reference TRBV5-4 and TRBJ1-3, is ETGVTQSPTHLIKTRGQQVTLRCSSQSGHNTVSWYQQALGQGPQFIFQYYREEENGRGNFPPRFSGLQFPNYSSELNVNALELDDSALYLCSRYRGQRAISGNTIYFGEGSWLTVV.

J is TRBJ2-7 and V is TRBV4-2, with a tentative D call TRBD2 (6 bases). V was pared by 2 bases and J by 5 bases, with 28 bases between. The CDR3 sequence is 19 residues long. CDR1 is LGHNA, CDR2 YNFKEQ, per germline. The DNA of the CDR3 is TGTGCCAGCAGCCAAATCTTATCTACAGGACTAACCTCCCCCGACGAGCAGTACTTC. Translated: CASSQILSTGLTSPDEQYF.

V usage is TRBV6-8 and J usage is TRBJ2-7, with 7 bases aligning to TRBD1. This CDR3 region has 22 residues. V shed 9 bases, J shed 5 bases, and the junction held 37 bases outside the gene matches. Germline loops: CDR1 MNHGY, CDR2 SAAAGT. The chain's CDR3 is CASRPSGTALSTTFHDPNEQYF. The CDR3 nucleotides read TGTGCCAGTCGACCATCCGGGACAGCACTCTCGACGACATTCCATGATCCAAACGAGCAGTACTTC.

This clone was seen just once. The chain carries TRBV6-4 and TRBJ2-3; a weak D match, TRBD2 (7 bases). CDR1 and CDR2 (germline): MRHNA, SNTAGT. This CDR3 has 16 residues. The V and J ends lost 0 bases and 5 bases respectively, with 15 bases between them. The CDR3, as DNA: TGTGCCAGCAGTGACTCGATTCGGGGGGCCCGAGATACGCAGTATTTT. This gives the protein CASSDSIRGARDTQYF.

This sequence joins TRBV7-3 and TRBJ2-7; weak D call: TRBD2 (5 bases). Germline V CDR1 and CDR2: SGHTA, FQGTGA. Trimming stripped 5 bases from V and 3 bases from J, with 14 bases between. CDR3 length: 14 residues. The CDR3 protein is CASSPGLADYEQYF. In nucleotides, the CDR3 is TGTGCCAGCAGCCCCGGGCTAGCCGACTACGAGCAGTACTTC.

The chain carries TRBV5-1 and TRBJ1-4; 7 positions match TRBD1. The germline V gene has CDR1 SGHRS and CDR2 YFSETQ. V gave up 6 bases and J gave up 0 bases; unmatched junction bases: 2. This CDR3 comprises 14 residues. The CDR3 coding sequence is TGCGCCAGCAAGGGGACAGCAACTAATGAAAAACTGTTTTTT. Translating gives CASKGTATNEKLFF.

The table lists this clone with a count of one. This chain uses TRBV6-1 with TRBJ1-1; 7 bases are a match to TRBD1. Germline assignment: CDR1 MNHNS and CDR2 SASEGT. With 6 bases clipped from V and 8 bases from J, the junction kept 9 bases outside the gene matches. The CDR3 contains 13 residues. The CDR3 DNA follows: TGTGCCAGCAGCCGAGACAGGGCCAAGGAAGCTTTCTTT. Protein product: CASSRDRAKEAFF.

Of note for this clone: Different DNA sequences within this sample yield the same CDR3. The V call is TRBV27, the J call TRBJ2-7, with D perhaps TRBD2 (5 bases). Trimming cost V 2 bases and J 4 bases, with 12 bases left between them. The CDR3 covers 14 residues. CDR1 and CDR2 (germline): MNHEY, SMNVEV (reference sequence). The CDR3 nucleotides are TGTGCCAGCAGTTTACGGACTCCCTCTTACGAGCAGTACTTC. It is translated as CASSLRTPSYEQYF.

The chain joins TRBV4-1 to TRBJ2-7; D possibly corresponds to TRBD1 (5 bases). Germline CDR1 MGHRA, CDR2 YSYEKL. Trimming pared 0 bases from V and 2 bases from J, leaving 17 bases between. The CDR3 is 17 residues long. The CDR3 sequence: CASSQDLAGIGAYEQYF. The CDR3 DNA is TGCGCCAGCAGCCAAGATTTAGCAGGGATAGGAGCCTACGAGCAGTACTTC.

This sequence joins TRBV5-1 and TRBJ2-3; the D gene is possibly TRBD1 (6 bases). Trimming left V 3 bases short and J 6 bases short, with 11 bases between. The CDR3 runs to 13 residues. Looked up from germline, CDR1 is SGHRS and CDR2 is YFSETQ. The chain's CDR3 is CASSSAGDDTQYF. As DNA, the CDR3 is TGCGCCAGCAGCTCGGCAGGGGACGATACGCAGTATTTT.

A word on this clone: At one of its ends the junction is not consistent with the germline gene, which may arise from a read error. This chain joins TRBV11-2 and TRBJ2-2; possible D gene TRBD2, 6 bases. Germline V gene sequence: CDR1 SGHAT, CDR2 FQNNGV. The CDR3 totals 15 residues. CDR3 sequence reads: CASSLGGTNTGELFF. The CDR3 bases are TGTGCCAGCAGTTTAGGAGGGACGAACACCGGGGAGCTGTTTTTT.

The chain is built from TRBV19 and TRBJ2-7, with 8 bases aligning to TRBD1. CDR1 is LNHDA and CDR2 is SQIVND in the germline V gene (reference sequence). The V segment lost 8 bases and the J segment 0 bases; nucleotides outside the gene matches: 9. The CDR3 consists of 15 residues. Written as DNA, the CDR3 is TGTGCCAGTTCCCGGACAGGGCCCCGCTCCTACGAGCAGTACTTC. Amino acids: CASSRTGPRSYEQYF.

This clone was seen once. The V and J genes are TRBV11-2 and TRBJ1-6; D unclear. There are 16 residues in the CDR3. Germline loops: CDR1 SGHAT, CDR2 FQNNGV. Deletions cut 5 bases from V and 1 base from J, with 12 bases between. The CDR3 loop reads CASSKQRFSYNSPLHF. CDR3 coding DNA: TGTGCCAGCAGCAAGCAGAGGTTTTCCTATAATTCACCCCTCCACTTT.

The rearrangement uses TRBV2 and TRBJ1-5; 9 nucleotides match TRBD1. V shed 6 bases and J 5 bases; nucleotides not matched to a gene: 2. This CDR3 region has 13 residues. Germline loops: CDR1 SNHLY, CDR2 FYNNEI. Written as DNA, the CDR3 is TGTGCCAGCAGCCGGACAGGGGATCAGCCCCAGCATTTT. This encodes CASSRTGDQPQHF.

The gene calls are TRBV21-1 and TRBJ1-5. TRBV21-1 is termed a pseudogene. The CDR3 covers 14 residues. CDR3 sequence: CASQDPEPNQPQHF. As DNA, the CDR3 is TGTGCCAGCCAAGACCCCGAACCCAATCAGCCCCAGCATTTT.